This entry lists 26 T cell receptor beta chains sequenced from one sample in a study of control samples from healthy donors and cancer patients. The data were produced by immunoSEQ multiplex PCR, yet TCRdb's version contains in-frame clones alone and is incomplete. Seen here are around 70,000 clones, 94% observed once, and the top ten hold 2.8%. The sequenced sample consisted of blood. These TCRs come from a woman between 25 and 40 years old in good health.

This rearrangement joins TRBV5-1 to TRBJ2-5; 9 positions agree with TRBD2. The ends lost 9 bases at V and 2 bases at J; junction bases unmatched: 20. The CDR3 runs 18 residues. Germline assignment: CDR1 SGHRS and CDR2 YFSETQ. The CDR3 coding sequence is TGCGCCACCGCAGAGTCGTCTAGCGGGGTAGATTCACAAGAGACCCAGTACTTC. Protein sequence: CATAESSSGVDSQETQYF.

This CDR3 reads CASSPPSAGGASNVLTF. The CDR3 DNA follows: TGTGCCAGCAGCCCCCCCTCGGCAGGCGGGGCTTCCAACGTCCTGACTTTC. The rearrangement uses TRBV7-3 and TRBJ2-6; a weak D match, TRBD2 (6 bases). The V end was cut by 5 bases, the J end by 8 bases, with 22 bases between. The germline V gene encodes CDR1 SGHTA and CDR2 FQGTGA. This CDR3 has 17 amino acids.

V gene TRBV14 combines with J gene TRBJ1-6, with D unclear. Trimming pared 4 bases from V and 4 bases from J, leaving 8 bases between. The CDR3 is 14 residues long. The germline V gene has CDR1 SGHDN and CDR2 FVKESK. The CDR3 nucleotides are TGTGCCAGCAGCCTTGACACATATAATTCACCCCTCCACTTT. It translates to CASSLDTYNSPLHF.

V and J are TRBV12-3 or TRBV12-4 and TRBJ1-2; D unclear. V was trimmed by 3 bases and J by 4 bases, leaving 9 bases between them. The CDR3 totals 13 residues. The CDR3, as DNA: TGTGCCAGCAGTTTTGGGGTCAGCTATGGCTACACCTTC. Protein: CASSFGVSYGYTF.

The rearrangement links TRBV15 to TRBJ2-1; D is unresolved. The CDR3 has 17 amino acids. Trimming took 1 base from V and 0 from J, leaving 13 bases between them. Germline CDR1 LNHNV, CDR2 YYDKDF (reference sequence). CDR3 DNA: TGTGCCACCAGCAGAGGTATGGTAGGTAGCTCCTACAATGAGCAGTTCTTC. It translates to CATSRGMVGSSYNEQFF.

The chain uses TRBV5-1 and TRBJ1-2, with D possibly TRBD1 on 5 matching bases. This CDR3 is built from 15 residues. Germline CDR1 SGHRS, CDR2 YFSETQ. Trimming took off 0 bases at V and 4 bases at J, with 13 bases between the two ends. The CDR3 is CASSLEGVLIYGYTF. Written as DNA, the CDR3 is TGCGCCAGCAGCTTGGAAGGGGTCCTAATCTATGGCTACACCTTC.

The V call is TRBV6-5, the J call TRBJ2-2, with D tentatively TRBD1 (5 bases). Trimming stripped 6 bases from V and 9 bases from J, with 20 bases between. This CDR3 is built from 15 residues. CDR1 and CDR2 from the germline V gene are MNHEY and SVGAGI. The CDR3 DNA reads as TGTGCCAGCAGACTCCGACCCTTGACAGCCAGGGAGCTGTTTTTT. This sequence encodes CASRLRPLTARELFF.

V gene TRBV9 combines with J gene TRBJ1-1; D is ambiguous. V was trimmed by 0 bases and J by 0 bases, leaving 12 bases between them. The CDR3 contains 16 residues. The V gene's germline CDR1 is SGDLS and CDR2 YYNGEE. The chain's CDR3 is CASSVVKGTLNTEAFF. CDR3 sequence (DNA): TGTGCCAGCAGCGTAGTGAAAGGCACCTTGAACACTGAAGCTTTCTTT.

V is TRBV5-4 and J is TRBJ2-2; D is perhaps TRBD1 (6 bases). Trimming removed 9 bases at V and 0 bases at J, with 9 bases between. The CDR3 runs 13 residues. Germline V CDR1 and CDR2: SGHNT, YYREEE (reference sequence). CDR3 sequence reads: CATGAPNTGELFF. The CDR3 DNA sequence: TGTGCCACAGGGGCTCCGAACACCGGGGAGCTGTTTTTT.

DNA of the CDR3: TGTGCCTGCCCTTATTTGACAGGCCACTCCAATCAGCCCCAGCATTTT. Its translation: CACPYLTGHSNQPQHF. The chain links TRBV30 to TRBJ1-5, with D perhaps TRBD1 (6 bases). The germline CDR1 and CDR2 sequences are GTSNPN and SVGIG (reference sequence). The CDR3 totals 16 residues. V lost 6 bases and J 3 bases, leaving 21 bases between the germline ends.

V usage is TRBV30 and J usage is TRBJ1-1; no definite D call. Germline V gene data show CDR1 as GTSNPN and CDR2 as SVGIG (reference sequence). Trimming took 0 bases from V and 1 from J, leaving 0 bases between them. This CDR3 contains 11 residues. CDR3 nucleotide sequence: TGTGCCTGGAGTGTGAACACTGAAGCTTTCTTT. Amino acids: CAWSVNTEAFF.

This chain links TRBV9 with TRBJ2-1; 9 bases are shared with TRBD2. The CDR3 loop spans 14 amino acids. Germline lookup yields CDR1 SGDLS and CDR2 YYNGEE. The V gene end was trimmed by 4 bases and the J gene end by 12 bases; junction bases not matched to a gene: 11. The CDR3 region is CASSSGLAVEGQFF. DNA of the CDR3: TGTGCCAGCAGCTCGGGACTAGCCGTAGAGGGGCAGTTCTTC.

The CDR3 sequence is CASSPQLAGAYVAQYF. The CDR3, as DNA: TGTGCCAGCAGCCCCCAACTAGCGGGGGCCTATGTGGCCCAGTACTTC. The V and J genes are TRBV7-9 and TRBJ2-5, with 11 bases that match TRBD2. Germline V lookup: CDR1 SEHNR, CDR2 FQNEAQ (reference sequence). Unmatched junction bases numbered 14, after V lost 5 bases and J lost 9 bases. CDR3 length: 16 residues.

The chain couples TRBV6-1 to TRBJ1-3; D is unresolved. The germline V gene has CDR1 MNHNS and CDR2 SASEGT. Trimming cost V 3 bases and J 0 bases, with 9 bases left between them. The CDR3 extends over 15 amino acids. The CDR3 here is CASSDAPISGNTIYF. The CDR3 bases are TGTGCCAGCAGTGACGCCCCCATCTCTGGAAACACCATATATTTT.

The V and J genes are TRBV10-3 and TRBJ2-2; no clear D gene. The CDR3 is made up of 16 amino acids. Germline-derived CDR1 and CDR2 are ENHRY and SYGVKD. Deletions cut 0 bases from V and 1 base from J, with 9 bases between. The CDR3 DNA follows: TGTGCCATCAGTGAGTCCCGCAGGAAGAACACCGGGGAGCTGTTTTTT. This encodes CAISESRRKNTGELFF.

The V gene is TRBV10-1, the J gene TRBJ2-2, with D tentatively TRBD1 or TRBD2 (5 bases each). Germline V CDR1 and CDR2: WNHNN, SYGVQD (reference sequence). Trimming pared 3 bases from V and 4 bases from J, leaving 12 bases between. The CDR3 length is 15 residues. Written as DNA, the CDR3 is TGCGCCAGCAGTGATCCAGCCGGGGCCACCGGGGAGCTGTTTTTT. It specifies CASSDPAGATGELFF.

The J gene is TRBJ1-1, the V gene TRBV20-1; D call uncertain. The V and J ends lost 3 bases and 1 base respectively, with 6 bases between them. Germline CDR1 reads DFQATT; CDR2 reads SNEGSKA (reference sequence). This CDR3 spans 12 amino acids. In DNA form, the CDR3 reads TGCAGTGCTAGTGAGGAGAACACTGAAGCTTTCTTT. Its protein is CSASEENTEAFF.

This CDR3 reads CASSKQNEETQYF. The CDR3 bases are TGTGCCAGCAGCAAACAGAACGAAGAGACCCAGTACTTC. The chain is built from TRBV11-3 and TRBJ2-5; no firm D call. Deletions cut 5 bases from V and 3 bases from J, with 10 bases between. CDR1 and CDR2 (germline): SGHNT, YENEEA. The length of the CDR3 is 13 residues.

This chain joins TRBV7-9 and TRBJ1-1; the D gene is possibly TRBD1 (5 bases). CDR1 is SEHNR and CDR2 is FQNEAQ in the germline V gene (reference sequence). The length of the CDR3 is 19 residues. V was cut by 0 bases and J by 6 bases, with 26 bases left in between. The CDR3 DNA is TGTGCCAGCAGCTTAGCGCTTAGTATCAGGGCCAAAGAGCATCCTGAAGCTTTCTTT. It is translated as CASSLALSIRAKEHPEAFF.

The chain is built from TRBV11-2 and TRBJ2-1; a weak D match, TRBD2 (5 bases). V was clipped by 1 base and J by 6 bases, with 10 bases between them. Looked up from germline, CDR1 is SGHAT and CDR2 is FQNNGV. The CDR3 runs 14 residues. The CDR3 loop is CASSLAGFRNEQFF. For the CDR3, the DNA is TGTGCCAGCAGCTTAGCGGGATTTCGCAATGAGCAGTTCTTC. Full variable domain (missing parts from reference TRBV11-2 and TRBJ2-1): EAGVAQSPRYKIIEKRQSVAFWCNPISGHATLYWYQQILGQGPKLLIQFQNNGVVDDSQLPKDRFSAERLKGVDSTLKIQPAKLEDSAVYLCASSLAGFRNEQFFGPGTRLTVL.

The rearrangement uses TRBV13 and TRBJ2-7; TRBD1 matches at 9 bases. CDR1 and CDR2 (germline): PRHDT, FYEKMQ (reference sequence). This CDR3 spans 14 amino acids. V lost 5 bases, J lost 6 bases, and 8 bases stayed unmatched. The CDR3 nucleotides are TGTGCCAGCAGCCCAACAGGGGGCGGAGTCGAGCAGTACTTC. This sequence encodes CASSPTGGGVEQYF.

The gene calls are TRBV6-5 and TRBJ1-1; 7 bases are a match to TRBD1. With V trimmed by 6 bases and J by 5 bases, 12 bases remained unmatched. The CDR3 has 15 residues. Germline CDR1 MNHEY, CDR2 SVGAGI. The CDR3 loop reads CASSQWSGGETEAFF. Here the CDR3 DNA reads TGTGCCAGCAGCCAATGGTCAGGGGGTGAGACTGAAGCTTTCTTT.

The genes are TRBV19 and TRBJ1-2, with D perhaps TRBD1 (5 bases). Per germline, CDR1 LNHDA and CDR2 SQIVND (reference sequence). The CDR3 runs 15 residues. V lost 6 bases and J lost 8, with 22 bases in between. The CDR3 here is CASSLLGPVARGYTF. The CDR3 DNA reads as TGTGCCAGTAGCCTCTTGGGGCCAGTGGCTCGGGGCTACACCTTC.

DNA of the CDR3: TGCGCCAGCAAGAAATTCCAGGGGCGGGGGGCCCAAGAGACCCAGTACTTC. It specifies CASKKFQGRGAQETQYF. The chain employs TRBV5-1 and TRBJ2-5, with 8 bases identical to TRBD2. Germline V gene data show CDR1 as SGHRS and CDR2 as YFSETQ. V dropped 6 bases and J dropped 1; count of bases not matched to a gene: 14. This CDR3 has 17 residues. Full variable domain (outside the CDR3, taken from reference TRBV5-1 and TRBJ2-5): KAGVTQTPRYLIKTRGQQVTLSCSPISGHRSVSWYQQTPGQGLQFLFEYFSETQRNKGNFPGRFSGRQFSNSRSEMNVSTLELGDSALYLCASKKFQGRGAQETQYFGPGTRLLVL.

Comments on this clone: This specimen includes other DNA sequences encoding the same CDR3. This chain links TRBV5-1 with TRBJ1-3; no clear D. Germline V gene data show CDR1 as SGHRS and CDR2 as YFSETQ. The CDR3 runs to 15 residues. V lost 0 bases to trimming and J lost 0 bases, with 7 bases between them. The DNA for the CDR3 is TGCGCCAGCAGCTTGGAAGGGATCTCTGGAAACACCATATATTTT. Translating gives CASSLEGISGNTIYF.

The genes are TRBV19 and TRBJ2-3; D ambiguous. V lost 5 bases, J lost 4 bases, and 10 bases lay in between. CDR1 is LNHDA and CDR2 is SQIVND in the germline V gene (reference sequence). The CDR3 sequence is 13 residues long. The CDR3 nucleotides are TGTGCCAGTAGTCTACTCATTCCAGATACGCAGTATTTT. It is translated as CASSLLIPDTQYF.